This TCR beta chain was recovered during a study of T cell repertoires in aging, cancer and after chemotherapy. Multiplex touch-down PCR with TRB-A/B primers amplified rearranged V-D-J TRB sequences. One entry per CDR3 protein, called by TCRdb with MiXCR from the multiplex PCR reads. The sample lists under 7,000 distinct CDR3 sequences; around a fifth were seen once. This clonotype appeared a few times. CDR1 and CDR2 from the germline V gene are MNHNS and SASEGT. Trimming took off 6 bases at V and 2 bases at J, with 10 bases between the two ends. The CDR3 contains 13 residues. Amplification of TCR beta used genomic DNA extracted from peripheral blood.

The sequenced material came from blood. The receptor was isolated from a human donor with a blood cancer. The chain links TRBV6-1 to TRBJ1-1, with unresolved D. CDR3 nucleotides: TGTGCCAGCAGACCAACAGTTAACACTGAAGCTTTCTTT. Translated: CASRPTVNTEAFF.